The sequence of this T cell receptor (beta chain) was determined in a study of blood T cell repertoires in COVID-19. The ends lost 5 bases at V and 0 bases at J; junction bases unmatched: 5. The CDR3 spans 15 residues. CDR1 and CDR2 from the germline V gene are MDHEN and SYDVKM. Using immunoSEQ multiplex PCR, the repertoire was profiled, and TCRdb retains in-frame clones only, with some absent. This sample has 250,000 to 300,000 clones, with more than 70% found just once. The sequencing sample was made of peripheral blood. This rearrangement joins TRBV28 to TRBJ2-3, with 7 bases identical to TRBD1. The origin of this receptor is a woman in her thirties with COVID-19, enrolled during active disease. In DNA, the CDR3 is TGTGCCAGCAGTACAGGGGCGTTTAGCACAGATACGCAGTATTTT. Its translation is CASSTGAFSTDTQYF.